The text below deals with one T cell receptor beta chain. Its antigen is currently unknown. CDR1 SGHTA and CDR2 FQGNSA come from the germline V gene. The CDR3 spans 13 residues. V trimming: 4 bases; J trimming: 7 bases; junction bases outside the gene matches: 7. These data are taken from a study of OX40 agonist ivuxolimab in advanced cancers. Study-level background: Aged roughly 23 to 90 with a mean of 60 years, they were around 79% male. One patient with hepatocellular carcinoma and two with cutaneous melanoma, three in all, had partial responses. Overall study findings and caveats: With doses of 0.1 to 3.0 mg/kg, CD4+ and CD8+ blood T cells had undergone clonal expansion by week 6. Still undetermined is the antigen specificity of the expanded peripheral T cells.

The assay was immunoSEQ multiplex PCR, and TCRdb's table has in-frame clones only and misses some. The sample has some 130,000 clones, 85% to 95% seen once. The receptor was derived from an adult with an advanced solid tumor such as melanoma, head and neck, liver or kidney cancer. This specimen consisted of CD4+ or CD8+ T cells sorted from blood, obtained in a trial of the OX40 agonist ivuxolimab. The chain uses TRBV7-2 and TRBJ2-7; 7 bases match TRBD1. The CDR3 region has the DNA TGTGCCAGCAGCTCCGACAGGGTGAGGGAGCAGTACTTC. Translated, it gives CASSSDRVREQYF.